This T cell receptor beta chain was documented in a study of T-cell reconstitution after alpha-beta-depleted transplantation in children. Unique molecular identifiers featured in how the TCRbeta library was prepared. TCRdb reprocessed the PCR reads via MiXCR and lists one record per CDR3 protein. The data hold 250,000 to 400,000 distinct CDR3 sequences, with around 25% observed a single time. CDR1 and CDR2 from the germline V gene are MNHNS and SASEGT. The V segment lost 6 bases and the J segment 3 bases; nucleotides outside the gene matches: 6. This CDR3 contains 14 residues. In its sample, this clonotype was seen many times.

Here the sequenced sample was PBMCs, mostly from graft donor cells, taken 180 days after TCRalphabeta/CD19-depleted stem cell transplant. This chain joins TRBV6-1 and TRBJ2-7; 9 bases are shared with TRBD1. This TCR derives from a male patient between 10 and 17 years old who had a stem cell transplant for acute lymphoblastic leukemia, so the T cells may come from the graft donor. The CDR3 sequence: CASSVGQGSYEQYF. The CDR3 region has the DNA TGTGCCAGCAGCGTGGGACAGGGTAGCTACGAGCAGTACTTC.